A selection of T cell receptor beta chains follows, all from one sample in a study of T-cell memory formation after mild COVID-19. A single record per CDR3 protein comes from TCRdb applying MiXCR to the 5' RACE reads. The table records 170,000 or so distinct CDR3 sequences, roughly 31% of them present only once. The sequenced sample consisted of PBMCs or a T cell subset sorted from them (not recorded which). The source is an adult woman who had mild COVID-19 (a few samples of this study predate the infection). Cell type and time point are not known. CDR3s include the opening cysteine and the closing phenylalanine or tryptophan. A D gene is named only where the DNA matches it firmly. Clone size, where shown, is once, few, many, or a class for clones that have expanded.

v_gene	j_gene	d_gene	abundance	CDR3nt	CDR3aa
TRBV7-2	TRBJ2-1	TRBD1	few	TGTGCCAGCAGCTTAGCTCGGACAGGGGGCGCTGAGCAGTTCTTC	CASSLARTGGAEQFF
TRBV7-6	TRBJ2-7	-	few	TGTGCCAGCAGCTTAGACCAGACCTACGAGCAGTACTTC	CASSLDQTYEQYF
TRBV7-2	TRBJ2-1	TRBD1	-	TGTGCCAGCAGCCCTCAAGCCCCGGGACAGGGCGGTTCGCAGTTCTTC	CASSPQAPGQGGSQFF
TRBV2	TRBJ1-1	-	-	TGTGCCAGGGCGGGGCGGAACACTGAAGCTTTCTTT	CARAGRNTEAFF
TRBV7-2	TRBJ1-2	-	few	TGTGCCAGCAGCTTAGGGATTTATGGCTACACCTTC	CASSLGIYGYTF
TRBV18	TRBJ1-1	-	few	TGTGCCAGCTCACCGACTTGGGGCCTGAACACTGAAGCTTTCTTT	CASSPTWGLNTEAFF
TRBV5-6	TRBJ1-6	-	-	TGTGCCAGCAGCACCTTCGGCGGGGGTTGGTCACCCCTCCACTTT	CASSTFGGGWSPLHF
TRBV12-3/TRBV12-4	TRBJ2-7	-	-	TGTGCCAGCAGTCCAAAGCGGCCCGGGACATCCTCCTACGAGCAGTACTTC	CASSPKRPGTSSYEQYF
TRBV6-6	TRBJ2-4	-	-	TGTGCCAGCAGTCCCCTGATGGCCACCGCCAAAAACATTCAGTACTTC	CASSPLMATAKNIQYF
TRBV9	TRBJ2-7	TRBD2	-	TGTGCCAGCAGCGCAGGGACTAGCGGGGGGGTAAGGTACGAGCAGTACTTC	CASSAGTSGGVRYEQYF
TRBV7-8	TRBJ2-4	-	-	TGTGCCAGCAGTCCCAGGACGGGCGGCATTCAGTACTTC	CASSPRTGGIQYF
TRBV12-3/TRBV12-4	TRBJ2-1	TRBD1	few	TGTGCCAGCAGTACCGGGACAGGGGATCTCGCTGAGCAGTTCTTC	CASSTGTGDLAEQFF
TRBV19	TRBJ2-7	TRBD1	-	TGTGCCAGCCTCCAGGACAGGGGAACCTACGAGCAGTACTTC	CASLQDRGTYEQYF
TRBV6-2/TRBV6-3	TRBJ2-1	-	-	TGTGCCAGCAGTTCTGAGCTAGCCGGGAAGAGCTCCTACAATGAGCAGTTCTTC	CASSSELAGKSSYNEQFF
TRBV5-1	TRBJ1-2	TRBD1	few	TGCGCCAGTTCCCAGACAGGGGACTATGGCTACACCTTC	CASSQTGDYGYTF
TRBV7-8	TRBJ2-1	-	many	TGTGCCAGCAGCCGGTCGGTAAGCTCCTACAATGAGCAGTTCTTC	CASSRSVSSYNEQFF
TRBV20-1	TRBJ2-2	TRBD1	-	TGCAGTGCCAAGACAGGGCACACCGGGGAGCTGTTTTTT	CSAKTGHTGELFF
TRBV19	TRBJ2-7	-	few	TGTGCCAGTCCGCTTGCAGGGATGGTCGTCTACGAGCAGTACTTC	CASPLAGMVVYEQYF
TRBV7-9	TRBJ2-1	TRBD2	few	TGTGCCAGCAGCGATAGCGGGAGGGCCGATGATGAGCAGTTCTTC	CASSDSGRADDEQFF
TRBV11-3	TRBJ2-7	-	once	TGTGCCAGCAGCCCGCAGACAGATTTAGAGCAGTACTTC	CASSPQTDLEQYF
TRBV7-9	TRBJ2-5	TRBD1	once	TGTGCCAGCAGCTTCGGACAGGGCGGGGAGACCCAGTACTTC	CASSFGQGGETQYF
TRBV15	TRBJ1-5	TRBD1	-	TGTGCCACCACCTCTGACAGGGGGTTCAATCAGCCCCAGCATTTT	CATTSDRGFNQPQHF
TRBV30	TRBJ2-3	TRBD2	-	TGTGCCTGGAGTGCGACTAGCGGGAGGCTAAGCACAGATACGCAGTATTTT	CAWSATSGRLSTDTQYF
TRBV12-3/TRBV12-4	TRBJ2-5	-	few	TGTGCCAGCAGTTTAAGGAACCGGGAGACCCAGTACTTC	CASSLRNRETQYF
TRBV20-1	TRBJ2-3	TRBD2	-	TGCAGTGTGCAGAGCGGGGTAACAGATACGCAGTATTTT	CSVQSGVTDTQYF
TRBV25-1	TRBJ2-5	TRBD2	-	TGTGCCAGCACCGAAGGAGGGACTAGCGGGGGGGTCCAAGAGACCCAGTACTTC	CASTEGGTSGGVQETQYF
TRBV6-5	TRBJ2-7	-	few	TGTGCCAGCTCCCCAAGTTACCCACGGAGCGGACTGCGGGAGCAGTACTTC	CASSPSYPRSGLREQYF
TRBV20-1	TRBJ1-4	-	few	TGCAGTGCAAACCATCGTCAGGGAAATGAAAAACTGTTTTTT	CSANHRQGNEKLFF
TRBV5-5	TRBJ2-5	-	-	TGTGCCAGCAGCTCGTCGACCGCCTATACCTACCAAGAGACCCAGTACTTC	CASSSSTAYTYQETQYF
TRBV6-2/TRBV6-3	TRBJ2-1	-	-	TGTGCCAGCAGTACATCGTGGGAGGTCCTAAGAGATGAGCAGTTCTTC	CASSTSWEVLRDEQFF
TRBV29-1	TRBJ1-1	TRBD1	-	TGCAGCGTAGAACTACAGGGGACCAACACTGAAGCTTTCTTT	CSVELQGTNTEAFF
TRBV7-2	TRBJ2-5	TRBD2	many	TGTGCCAGCAGCTTAGCGCGTACTAGCGGGAGTGAAACCCAGTACTTC	CASSLARTSGSETQYF
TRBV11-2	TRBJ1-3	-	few	TGTGCCAGCAGCTTAGTAGGAACATACGGAAACACCATATATTTT	CASSLVGTYGNTIYF
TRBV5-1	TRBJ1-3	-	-	TGCGCCAGCAACGCCACGACTGATTGCGCTGGAAACACCATATATTTT	CASNATTDCAGNTIYF
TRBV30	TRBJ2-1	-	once	TGTGCCGGCTCAAGCGCTCCGTACAATGAGCAGTTCTTC	CAGSSAPYNEQFF
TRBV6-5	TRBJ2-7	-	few	TGTGCCAGCACAGGAATTTCCTACGAGCAGTACTTC	CASTGISYEQYF
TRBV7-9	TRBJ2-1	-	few	TGTGCCAGCAGCCCTAGCAGGGACACTAGCTCCTACAATGAGCAGTTCTTC	CASSPSRDTSSYNEQFF
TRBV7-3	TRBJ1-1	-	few	TGTGCCAGCAGCTTATACGGGAACACTGAAGCTTTCTTT	CASSLYGNTEAFF
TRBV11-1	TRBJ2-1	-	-	TGTGCCAGCAGCTCAGGACCCCACCGGCGGAGTGAGCAGTTCTTC	CASSSGPHRRSEQFF
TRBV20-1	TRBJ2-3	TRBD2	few	TGCAGTGCCTACGGGACTAGCCAATTGCAGTATTTT	CSAYGTSQLQYF
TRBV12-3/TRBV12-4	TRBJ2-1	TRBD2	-	TGTGCCAGCAGCCAAGGGACTAGCCTCCTAGGGTATGAGCAGTTCTTC	CASSQGTSLLGYEQFF
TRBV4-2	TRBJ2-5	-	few	TGTGCCAGCAGCCAAGCGGCAGGCCGGGAGACCCAGTACTTC	CASSQAAGRETQYF
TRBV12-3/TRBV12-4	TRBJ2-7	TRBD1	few	TGTGCCAGCAGCCGCGGACAGGCTCCCGACGAGCAGTACTTC	CASSRGQAPDEQYF
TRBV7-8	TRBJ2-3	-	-	TGTGCCAGCAGCCCAGGACCCGGGACCTCAGGGGATACGCAGTATTTT	CASSPGPGTSGDTQYF
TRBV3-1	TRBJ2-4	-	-	TGTGCCAGCAGCCAAGATTTGAGGAACATTCAGTACTTC	CASSQDLRNIQYF
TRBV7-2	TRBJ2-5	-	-	TGTGCCAGCAGCTTCACGGGGGAAGAGACCCAGTACTTC	CASSFTGEETQYF
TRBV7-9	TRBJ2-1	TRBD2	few	TGTGCCAGCAGCTTCGGGGCTAGCGGGAGTGGCAATGAGCAGTTCTTC	CASSFGASGSGNEQFF
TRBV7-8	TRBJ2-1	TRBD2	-	TGTGCCAGCAGCAAACTAGCGGGAGCTCCCAACAATGAGCAGTTCTTC	CASSKLAGAPNNEQFF
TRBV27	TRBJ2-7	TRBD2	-	TGTGCCAGCAGTTTGACTAGCGGGAGTCTCTACGAGCAGTACTTC	CASSLTSGSLYEQYF
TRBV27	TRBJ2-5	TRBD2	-	TGTGCCAGCAGTACCCTACTAGCGGGGGGGCAAGAGACCCAGTACTTC	CASSTLLAGGQETQYF
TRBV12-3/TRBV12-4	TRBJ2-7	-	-	TGTGCCAGCAGTTTCGGGGTTTCCTACGAGCAGTACTTC	CASSFGVSYEQYF
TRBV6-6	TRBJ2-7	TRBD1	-	TGTGCCAGCAGTTACTCGGTAGGGGACAGGGAAGACGAGCGGTACTTC	CASSYSVGDREDERYF
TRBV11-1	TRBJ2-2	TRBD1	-	TGTGCCAGCAGAGAGGACAGGGGGTACACCGGGGAGCTGTTTTTT	CASREDRGYTGELFF
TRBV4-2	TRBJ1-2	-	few	TGTGCCAGCAGCCAAGATACGGTTACCTATGGCTACACCTTC	CASSQDTVTYGYTF
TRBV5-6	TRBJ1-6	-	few	TGTGCCAGCAGTTGGACCGGAGGCTCCTATAATTCACCCCTCCACTTT	CASSWTGGSYNSPLHF
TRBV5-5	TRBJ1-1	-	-	TGTGCCAGCAGTCACAGCTCGAACACTGAAGCTTTCTTT	CASSHSSNTEAFF
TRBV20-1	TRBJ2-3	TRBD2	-	TGCAGTGCTATGGGGACTAGCGGCACAGATACGCAGTATTTT	CSAMGTSGTDTQYF
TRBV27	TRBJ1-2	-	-	TGTGCCAGCAGTTCGGGGACGGGCTACACCTTC	CASSSGTGYTF